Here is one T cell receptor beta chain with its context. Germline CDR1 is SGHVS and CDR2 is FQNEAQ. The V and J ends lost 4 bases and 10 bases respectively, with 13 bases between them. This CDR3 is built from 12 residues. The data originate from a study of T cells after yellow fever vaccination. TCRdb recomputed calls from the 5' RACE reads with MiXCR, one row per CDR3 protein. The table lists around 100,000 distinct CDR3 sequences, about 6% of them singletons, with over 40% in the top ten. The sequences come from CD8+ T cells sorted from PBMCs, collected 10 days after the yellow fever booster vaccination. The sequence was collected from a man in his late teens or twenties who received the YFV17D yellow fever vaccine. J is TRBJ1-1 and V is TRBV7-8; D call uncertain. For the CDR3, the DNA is TGTGCCAGCAGCTCGGCAGGCGTTAGAGCTTTCTTT. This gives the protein CASSSAGVRAFF.